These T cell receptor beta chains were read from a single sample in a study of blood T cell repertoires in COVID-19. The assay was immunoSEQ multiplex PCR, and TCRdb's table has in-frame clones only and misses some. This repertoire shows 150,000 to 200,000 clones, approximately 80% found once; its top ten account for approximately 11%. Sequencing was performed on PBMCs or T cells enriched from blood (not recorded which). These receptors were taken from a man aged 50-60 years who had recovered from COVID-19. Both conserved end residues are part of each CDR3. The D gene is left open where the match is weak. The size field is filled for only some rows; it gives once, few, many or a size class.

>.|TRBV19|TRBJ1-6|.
CASSISRFDNSPLHF
TGTGCCAGTAGTATCTCCAGGTTTGATAATTCACCCCTCCACTTT
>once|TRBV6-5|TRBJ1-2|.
CASGTSYGYTF
TGTGCCAGTGGGACAAGCTATGGCTACACCTTC
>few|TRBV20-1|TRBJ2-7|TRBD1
CSADRVYEQYF
TGCAGTGCTGACAGGGTCTACGAGCAGTACTTC
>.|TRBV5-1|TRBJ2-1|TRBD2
CASSLGLADTYNEQFF
TGCGCCAGCAGCTTGGGACTAGCGGATACCTACAATGAGCAGTTCTTC
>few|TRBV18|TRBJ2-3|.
CASSPIGTSTDTQYF
TGTGCCAGCTCACCGATTGGGACTAGCACAGATACGCAGTATTTT
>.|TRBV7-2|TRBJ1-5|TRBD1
CASSLRQGAGQPQHF
TGTGCCAGCAGCTTACGGCAGGGGGCGGGTCAGCCCCAGCATTTT
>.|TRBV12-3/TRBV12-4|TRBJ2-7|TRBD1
CASGSRTGGYF
TGTGCCAGCGGATCCAGGACAGGGGGGTACTTC
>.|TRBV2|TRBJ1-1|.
CASVEVRRTEAFF
TGTGCCAGCGTCGAGGTTAGGCGGACTGAAGCTTTCTTT
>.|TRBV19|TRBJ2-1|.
CASSMGASPRNEQFF
TGTGCCAGTAGTATGGGCGCCTCGCCCCGCAATGAGCAGTTCTTC
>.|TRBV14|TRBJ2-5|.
CASSRSLGNRETQYF
TGTGCCAGCAGCCGCTCACTCGGGAACCGTGAGACCCAGTACTTC
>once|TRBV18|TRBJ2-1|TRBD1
CASSGAGGSEQFF
TGTGCCAGCTCGGGGGCAGGGGGATCTGAGCAGTTCTTC
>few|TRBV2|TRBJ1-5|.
CASSGRPPGTAIKPQHF
TGTGCCAGCAGCGGGAGGCCGCCGGGGACGGCCATCAAGCCCCAGCATTTT
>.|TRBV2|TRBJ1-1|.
CASSVKGGITEAFF
TGTGCCAGCAGTGTTAAGGGCGGGATTACTGAAGCTTTCTTT
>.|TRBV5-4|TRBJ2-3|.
CASSLRQDTDTQYF
TGTGCCAGCAGCCTCCGCCAGGACACAGATACGCAGTATTTT
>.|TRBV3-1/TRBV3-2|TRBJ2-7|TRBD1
CASSHATGENEQYF
TGTGCCAGCAGCCATGCCACAGGGGAAAACGAGCAGTACTTC
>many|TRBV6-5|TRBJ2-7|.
CASSSPGQYF
TGTGCCAGCAGTTCTCCCGGGCAGTACTTC
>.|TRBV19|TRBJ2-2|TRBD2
CASSIGGTGTSGRRNTGELFF
TGTGCCAGTAGTATAGGGGGTACCGGGACTAGCGGGAGAAGGAACACCGGGGAGCTGTTTTTT
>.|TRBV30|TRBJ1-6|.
CAWSIGVGKRSPLHF
TGTGCCTGGAGTATCGGGGTGGGGAAAAGATCACCCCTCCACTTT
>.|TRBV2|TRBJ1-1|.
CASSEGEGNTEAFF
TGTGCCAGCAGTGAAGGGGAGGGGAACACTGAAGCTTTCTTT